This T cell receptor (beta chain) was retrieved from a study of T-cell memory formation after mild COVID-19. Looking at the study overall: Clusters were largely donor specific.

To note about this clonotype: What it binds is not known.

Study-level results: Memory sampled before infection contained some responding clones, suggesting cross-reactive memory joined.

V was cut by 8 bases and J by 5 bases, with 17 bases left in between. Germline V lookup: CDR1 SGHRS, CDR2 YFSETQ. The CDR3 spans 13 residues. Using its own MiXCR run on the 5' RACE reads, TCRdb lists one record per CDR3 protein. The sample lists approximately 300,000 distinct CDR3 sequences; about 15% were seen once. The specimen sequenced was PBMCs or a T cell subset sorted from them (not recorded which). This TCR was sampled from a man between 18 and 35 years old who had mild COVID-19 (a few samples of this study predate the infection). Cell type and time point are not known. The rearrangement uses TRBV5-1 and TRBJ2-7; the D gene is possibly TRBD1 (6 bases). The CDR3 bases are TGCGCCAGTACAAGAAGCAGGGGACACGAGCAGTACTTC. Its protein is CASTRSRGHEQYF.